This T cell receptor (beta chain) was sequenced during a study of blood T cell repertoires in COVID-19. Study-wide background: COVID-19 samples collected from the United States, Italy and Spain covered acute and convalescent phases. The analysed material was cDNA or gDNA that came from T cells, B-cell-depleted T cells, or PBMCs.

Participant ages covered about 18 to 89 years across 25 or so US areas. This clone showed up just once. Repertoires were generated with immunoSEQ multiplex PCR, while TCRdb's copy carries only in-frame clones and drops some. The sample has hundreds of thousands of clones; 75% to 90% are singletons. Between the trimmed V and J ends, which lost 4 bases and 3 bases, there was a span of 10 bases. The CDR3 is 13 residues long. Germline CDR1 is SGHAT and CDR2 is FQNNGV. The sample comprised PBMCs or T cells enriched from blood (not recorded which). The TCR sequence derives from a woman between 50 and 59 years old who had recovered from COVID-19. The V gene is TRBV11-2, the J gene TRBJ2-7; D is ambiguous. CDR3 sequence (DNA): TGTGCCAGCAGCTCAGGCGCAGACTACGAGCAGTACTTC. Protein sequence: CASSSGADYEQYF.